This TCR beta chain is drawn from a study of T cells in Graves' hyperthyroidism and ophthalmopathy. For the study at large: Pretreatment peripheral blood was obtained at initial diagnosis. Overall study findings and caveats: A median roughly 6.6 months before onset, the model predicted ophthalmopathy. Appearing also in blood were most of the thyroid clonotypes expanded above 0.001.

Each diagnosis was grounded in clinical symptoms, serum thyroxine and TRAb, thyroid ultrasound, and orbital computed tomography. This clonotype has just a few counts. Antigen specificity is unknown. CDR1 is MDHEN and CDR2 is SYDVKM in the germline V gene. The CDR3 extends over 14 amino acids. The germline V and J ends were trimmed by 4 bases and 7 bases, with 16 bases remaining between them. TCR beta CDR3 region amplification was performed from RNA transcripts. RT-PCR in the first round (using the HTBI primer set) targeted the TCR CDR3. TCRdb redid the calling of the multiplex PCR reads with MiXCR, one entry per CDR3 protein. The sample consists of approximately 710,000 distinct CDR3 sequences, around 16% of them appearing once.

This TCR was sampled from a man aged 45-65 years with Graves' hyperthyroidism. Source material: blood. The gene calls are TRBV28 and TRBJ1-1, with D possibly being TRBD1 (5 bases). CDR3 sequence: CASSSTAIRNEAFF. CDR3 nucleotides: TGTGCCAGCAGTTCGACAGCGATTAGAAATGAAGCTTTCTTT.